The present T cell receptor beta chain was sequenced within a study of blood T cells in healthy people across ages. This clonotype has ten or more counts. The CDR3 sequence is 15 residues long. Per the germline V gene, CDR1 is SGDLS and CDR2 is YYNGEE. Trimming cost V 0 bases and J 1 base, with 8 bases left between them. Then a second PCR, running about 6 to 12 cycles, was carried out with a sample-barcoded 5' primer and a J-beta primer mix. Each CDR3 protein gets one entry after TCRdb re-called the 5' RACE reads with MiXCR. The sample lists under 1,100,000 distinct CDR3 sequences, under 30% occurring once. The same sample was also studied in work on T cells of mothers and their children.

The sample consisted of blood. The J gene is TRBJ2-1, the V gene TRBV9; the D gene is possibly TRBD2 (6 bases). The TCR sequence derives from a girl aged 2-9 years in good health. CDR3 region: CASSVGSGSYNEQFF. The CDR3, as DNA: TGTGCCAGCAGCGTAGGTAGCGGATCCTACAATGAGCAGTTCTTC. The full variable domain, with the rest looked up from reference TRBV9 and TRBJ2-1, is DSGVTQTPKHLITATGQRVTLRCSPRSGDLSVYWYQQSLDQGLQFLIQYYNGEERAKGNILERFSAQQFPDLHSELNLSSLELGDSALYFCASSVGSGSYNEQFFGPGTRLTVL.